The clone carrying this T cell receptor beta chain was counted a few times. The antigen remains unidentified. The CDR3 is made up of 19 amino acids. From germline, CDR1 is SGHRS and CDR2 YFSETQ. V gave up 2 bases and J gave up 4 bases; unmatched junction bases: 15. Clones were read by immunoSEQ multiplex PCR, and TCRdb kept only the in-frame ones, dropping some. The data contain 60,000 to 65,000 clones, around four fifths of them singletons. These data come from a study of a mutant IDH1 vaccine in newly diagnosed glioma. Time point reported: week 35, safety follow-up. Doses of 300 ug of mutant IDH1 20-mer peptide were given with topical imiquimod.

This TCR was recovered from a man aged 25-45 years with glioma. The chain links TRBV5-1 to TRBJ2-1; 10 nucleotides agree with TRBD2. Sequencing was performed on PBMCs, taken from a glioma patient whose treatment included an IDH1 peptide vaccine. The CDR3 protein is CASSFPSSGGLPGYNEQFF. The CDR3 DNA is TGCGCCAGCAGCTTCCCCTCTAGCGGGGGTCTTCCTGGATACAATGAGCAGTTCTTC.